The T cell receptor beta chain under discussion was sequenced for a study of T cell repertoires in cytomegalovirus infection. On the study more broadly: The authors relied on CMV epitopes, both recently identified HLA-C-restricted and well-studied HLA-B-restricted. Indicated by public TCR beta signatures were CMV infection and matching HLA type. Study-wide findings and caveats: It was HLA-C-restricted CMV-specific TCR beta clonotypes that dominated the response ex vivo.

TCRdb independently ran MiXCR on the reads; one entry per CDR3 protein. The table shows 150,000 to 200,000 distinct CDR3 sequences, with less than 25% occurring only once. Trimming removed 0 bases at V and 4 bases at J, with 9 bases between. The germline CDR1 and CDR2 sequences are LNHNV and YYDKDF (reference sequence). CDR3 length: 14 residues. This clonotype was detected a few times. The antigen remains undetermined. The input for sequencing was CD8+ T cells from cultured PBMCs, taken from culture after CMV antigen stimulation. This TCR came from a human donor in good health (CMV status not recorded). Some clones in this sample may be carry-over from other donors' samples. The chain recombines TRBV15 with TRBJ1-2; D is ambiguous. CDR3 in amino acids: CATSRDVGGYGYTF. The CDR3 nucleotides read TGTGCCACCAGCAGAGATGTGGGTGGCTATGGCTACACCTTC.